A selection of T cell receptor beta chains follows, all from one sample in a study of cytomegalovirus exposure and HLA in healthy donors. Here immunoSEQ multiplex PCR was the method, and the copy in TCRdb shows in-frame clones only, minus some. The sample comprises 100,000 to 150,000 clones, roughly 68% of which are singletons, and over 3.5% rests with the top ten. The sequenced sample was PBMCs. These receptors all stem from a woman between 45 and 60 years old in good health and CMV-seropositive. Each CDR3 is given with its conserved first and last residue. A D gene is named only where the DNA matches it firmly.

J,D,V,CDR3
TRBJ1-2,.,TRBV9,CASSAQWGGSYTF
TRBJ1-2,.,TRBV5-6,CASSLGTDYGYTF
TRBJ2-1,TRBD2,TRBV10-2,CASSLAGSSYNEQFF
TRBJ2-2,.,TRBV19,CASSIQGGNGELFF
TRBJ2-1,TRBD1,TRBV29-1,CSVEWGERQGDNNNEQFF
TRBJ1-1,.,TRBV10-2,CASSAPGTGGSKAFF
TRBJ1-2,.,TRBV6-5,CASTSSGDGYTF
TRBJ2-5,.,TRBV10-2,CATREGNVLETQYF
TRBJ2-5,.,TRBV14,CASSQYKETQYF
TRBJ1-6,.,TRBV6-5,CASNSGTYNSPLHF
TRBJ1-5,TRBD1,TRBV5-1,CASSVQGTDQPQHF
TRBJ1-5,TRBD1,TRBV11-2,CASSSGTGGILGQPQHF
TRBJ1-2,TRBD1,TRBV7-9,CASSLAKGDRGTNYGYTF
TRBJ2-7,.,TRBV7-9,CASSAGRDFSSYEQYF
TRBJ2-7,.,TRBV7-6,CASSLGQGGSYEQYF
TRBJ2-5,TRBD2,TRBV7-9,CSSSLGSSGGAYETQYF
TRBJ2-2,TRBD2,TRBV4-1,CASSQGSGGHTGELFF
TRBJ1-2,.,TRBV25-1,CASSGVGYTF
TRBJ2-3,TRBD2,TRBV4-3,CASSLGTKPASTDTQYF
TRBJ2-7,.,TRBV25-1,CASSEVAHLRGQYF
TRBJ2-7,.,TRBV29-1,CSGRSSYEQYF
TRBJ1-4,.,TRBV5-5,CASSLGQVNEKLFF
TRBJ2-7,.,TRBV6-4,CASSDLLARGSYEQYF